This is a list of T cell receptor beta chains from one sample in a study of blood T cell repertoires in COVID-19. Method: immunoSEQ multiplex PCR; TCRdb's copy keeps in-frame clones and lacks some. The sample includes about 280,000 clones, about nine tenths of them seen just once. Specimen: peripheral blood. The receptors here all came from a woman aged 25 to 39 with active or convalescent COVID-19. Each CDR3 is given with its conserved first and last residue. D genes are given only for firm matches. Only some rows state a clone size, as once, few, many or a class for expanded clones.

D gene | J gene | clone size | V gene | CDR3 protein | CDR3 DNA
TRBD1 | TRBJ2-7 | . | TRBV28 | CASTRTGIYEQYF | TGTGCCAGCACTCGGACAGGGATTTACGAGCAGTACTTC
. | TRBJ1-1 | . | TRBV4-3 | CASSQDFGSRPNTEAFF | TGCGCCAGCAGCCAAGATTTCGGGTCGCGGCCGAACACTGAAGCTTTCTTT
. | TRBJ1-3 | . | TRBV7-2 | CASSRPGMGNTIYF | TGTGCCAGCAGCCGCCCCGGGATGGGAAACACCATATATTTT
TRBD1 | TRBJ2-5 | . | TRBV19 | CASSIRTGLQETQYF | TGTGCCAGTAGTATCCGGACAGGGCTACAAGAGACCCAGTACTTC
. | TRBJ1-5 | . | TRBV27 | CASSEGERQPQHF | TGTGCCAGCAGTGAGGGGGAGCGTCAGCCCCAGCATTTT
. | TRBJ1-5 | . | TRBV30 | CAWSGGGNQPQHF | TGTGCCTGGAGTGGGGGAGGGAATCAGCCCCAGCATTTT
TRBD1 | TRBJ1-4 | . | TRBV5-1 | CASSLGTGAEKLFF | TGCGCCAGCAGCCTAGGGACAGGGGCCGAAAAACTGTTTTTT
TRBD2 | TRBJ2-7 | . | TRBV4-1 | CASSQAGGGRYEQYF | TGCGCCAGCAGCCAAGCCGGGGGGGGTAGGTACGAGCAGTACTTC
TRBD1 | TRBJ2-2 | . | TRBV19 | CASSRDRVGTGELFF | TGTGCCAGTAGTAGGGACAGGGTTGGCACCGGGGAGCTGTTTTTT
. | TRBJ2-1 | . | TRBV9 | CASSVAGNNEQFF | TGTGCCAGCAGCGTAGCGGGGAACAATGAGCAGTTCTTC
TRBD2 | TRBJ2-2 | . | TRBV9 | CASSRTSGGIANTGELFF | TGTGCCAGCAGCCGGACTAGCGGGGGGATCGCGAACACCGGGGAGCTGTTTTTT
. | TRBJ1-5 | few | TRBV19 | CASSIERENQPQHF | TGTGCCAGTAGTATTGAAAGGGAGAATCAGCCCCAGCATTTT
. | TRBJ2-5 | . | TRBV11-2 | CASSLVGGAPETQYF | TGTGCCAGCAGCTTAGTGGGGGGGGCTCCAGAGACCCAGTACTTC
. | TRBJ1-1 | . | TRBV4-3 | CASSQDLRRGRMAEAFF | TGCGCCAGCAGCCAAGATTTGAGGCGGGGTCGGATGGCTGAAGCTTTCTTT
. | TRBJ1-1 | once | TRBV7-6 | CASSLRSPMNTEAFF | TGTGCCAGCAGCTTACGGTCACCGATGAACACTGAAGCTTTCTTT
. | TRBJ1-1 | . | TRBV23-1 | CASSQWEGEGNTEAFF | TGCGCCAGCAGTCAATGGGAAGGGGAGGGGAACACTGAAGCTTTCTTT
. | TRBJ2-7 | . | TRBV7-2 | CASSSRAGSSEQYF | TGTGCCAGCAGCTCCAGGGCAGGTTCAAGTGAGCAGTACTTC
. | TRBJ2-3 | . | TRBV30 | CAWNLGDTDTQYF | TGTGCCTGGAACTTAGGGGACACAGATACGCAGTATTTT
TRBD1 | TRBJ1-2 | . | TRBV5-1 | CASCQGAANYGYTF | TGCGCCAGCTGCCAGGGGGCAGCTAACTATGGCTACACCTTC
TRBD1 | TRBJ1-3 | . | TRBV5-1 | CASSPGQSSGNTIYF | TGCGCCAGCAGCCCGGGACAGAGCTCTGGAAACACCATATATTTT
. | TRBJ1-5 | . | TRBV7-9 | CASSLVVGSGSNQPQHF | TGTGCCAGCAGCTTAGTCGTTGGGAGTGGAAGCAATCAGCCCCAGCATTTT
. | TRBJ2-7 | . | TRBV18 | CASSPVAASYEQYF | TGTGCCAGCTCACCAGTAGCGGCGTCCTACGAGCAGTACTTC
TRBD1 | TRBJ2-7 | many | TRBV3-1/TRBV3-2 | CASSRQGSYEQYF | TGTGCCAGCAGCCGACAGGGCTCCTACGAGCAGTACTTC
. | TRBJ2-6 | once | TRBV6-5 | CASSLSGGANVLTF | TGTGCCAGCAGTTTATCGGGGGGGGCCAACGTCCTGACTTTC
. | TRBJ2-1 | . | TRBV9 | CASSPDLSSYNEQFF | TGTGCCAGCAGCCCCGATCTAAGCTCCTACAATGAGCAGTTCTTC
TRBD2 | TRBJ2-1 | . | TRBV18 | CASCETSLNEQFF | TGTGCCAGCTGCGAGACTAGCCTCAATGAGCAGTTCTTC
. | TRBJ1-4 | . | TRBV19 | CASSVDGGIPKLFF | TGTGCCAGTAGTGTCGACGGGGGAATTCCAAAACTGTTTTTT
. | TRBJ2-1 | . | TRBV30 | CAWSTGKSNEQFF | TGTGCCTGGAGTACTGGTAAGAGTAACGAGCAGTTCTTC
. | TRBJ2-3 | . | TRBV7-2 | CASSLAPTGDTQYF | TGTGCCAGCAGCTTAGCGCCGACAGGAGATACGCAGTATTTT
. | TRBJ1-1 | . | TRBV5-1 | CASSLAYGLNTEAFF | TGCGCCAGCAGCTTGGCCTACGGGTTGAACACTGAAGCTTTCTTT
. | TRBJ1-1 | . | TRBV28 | CASRGVMNTEAFF | TGTGCCAGCAGAGGGGTCATGAACACTGAAGCTTTCTTT
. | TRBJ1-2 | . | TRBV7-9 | CASSPGYSNYGYTF | TGTGCCAGCAGCCCAGGGTATTCAAACTATGGCTACACCTTC
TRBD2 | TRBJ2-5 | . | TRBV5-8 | CASSSGTSGVGETQYF | TGTGCCAGCAGCTCCGGGACTAGCGGGGTAGGAGAGACCCAGTACTTC
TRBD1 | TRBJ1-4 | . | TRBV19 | CASSHGSGTGYTSDEKLFF | TGTGCCAGTAGCCACGGTTCCGGGACAGGGTATACCTCCGATGAAAAACTGTTTTTT
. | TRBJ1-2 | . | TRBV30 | CAWSGDVRLGYYGYTF | TGTGCCTGGAGTGGAGACGTACGACTGGGTTACTATGGCTACACCTTC
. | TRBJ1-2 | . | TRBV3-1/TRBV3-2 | CASSWRQANRGGYTF | TGTGCCAGCAGCTGGCGACAGGCAAATAGGGGTGGCTACACCTTC
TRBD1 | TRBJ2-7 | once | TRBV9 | CASSATQGDYEQYF | TGTGCCAGCAGCGCCACACAGGGGGACTACGAGCAGTACTTC